The entry below describes one TCR beta chain. This CDR3 region has 11 residues. In germline, CDR1 is SQVTM, CDR2 ANQGSEA. RNA served as the template for amplifying TCR beta CDR3 regions. First-round RT-PCR employed HTBI primers, with a second-round multiplex PCR after it. From the multiplex PCR reads, TCRdb called clonotypes with MiXCR, one entry per CDR3 protein. The table lists about 740,000 distinct CDR3 sequences, roughly 40% of them singletons. The sample comes from a study of Graves' ophthalmopathy and Graves' hyperthyroidism. Thyroid ultrasound, orbital computed tomography, TRAb, serum thyroxine and clinical symptoms formed the basis of diagnosis.

V and J are TRBV29-1 and TRBJ2-7; D is unresolved. With the DNA end fitting TRBJ2-1 better, the J assignment may be wrong. The material sequenced was peripheral blood. This TCR derives from an adult man with Graves' ophthalmopathy. CDR3 sequence reads: CSVDSYNEQFF. In DNA form, the CDR3 reads TGCAGCGTTGACAGTTACAATGAGCAGTTCTTC.